This T cell receptor (beta chain) comes out of a study of patients and donors after allogeneic stem cell transplantation. The table lists this clonotype with a few counts. From germline, CDR1 is DFQATT and CDR2 SNEGSKA (reference sequence). The V end lost 5 bases, the J end lost 6 bases, and 15 bases lay between the germline ends. The CDR3 is 13 amino acids. Via MiXCR, TCRdb re-called the RT-PCR reads, giving one row per CDR3 protein. Among some 880,000 distinct CDR3 sequences, more than 15% were seen once, and the ten largest hold around 6%. The rearrangement joins TRBV20-1 to TRBJ2-3, with no clear D. This clonotype was sampled from a human donor who was either an allogeneic HSCT recipient or a stem cell or donor lymphocyte infusion donor (not recorded which). It is not recorded whose cells these are; they may come from a transplant donor. The sequenced material came from blood, either unsorted or a sorted T cell fraction (not recorded which). This CDR3 is CSARSFSGDTQYF. The CDR3 DNA follows: TGCAGTGCTCGTTCCTTTAGTGGGGATACGCAGTATTTT.